These T cell receptor beta chains were read from a single sample in a study of blood T cells in healthy people across ages. In TCRdb, the 5' RACE reads were re-called with MiXCR into one record per CDR3 protein. The sample holds 540,000 or so distinct CDR3 sequences, 25% to 30% seen once. Sample: blood. These receptors came from a woman in her seventies in good health. The CDR3 runs from the conserved cysteine through the conserved F or W. The D gene is left open where the match is weak. Clone size is stated in some rows and not others, as once, few, many or a class when expanded.

abundance,v_gene,j_gene,d_gene,CDR3nt,CDR3aa
few,TRBV5-1,TRBJ2-7,-,TGCGCCAGCGCCCCCCCGGAGCGGACCTACGAGCAGTACTTC,CASAPPERTYEQYF
-,TRBV10-3,TRBJ1-1,-,TGTGCCATCAGGACGACCCTCAAAGCTTTCTTT,CAIRTTLKAFF
few,TRBV4-2,TRBJ2-3,-,TGTGCCAGCAGCCAAGAACCGACAGATACGCAGTATTTT,CASSQEPTDTQYF
-,TRBV5-1,TRBJ2-2,-,TGCGCCAGCAGCTTGTTTCAGGGAGGCGACGGGGAGCTGTTTTTT,CASSLFQGGDGELFF
-,TRBV3-1,TRBJ2-3,-,TGTGCCAGCAGCCAAAGTAGGGTCGGCACAGATACGCAGTATTTT,CASSQSRVGTDTQYF
few,TRBV11-2,TRBJ1-2,-,TGTGCCAGCAGCCCCCTCGGCAGGGGCGCGGATGGCTACACCTTC,CASSPLGRGADGYTF
-,TRBV10-3,TRBJ2-5,TRBD2,TGTGCCATCAGCGATGGACTAGCGGAAGAGACCCAGTACTTC,CAISDGLAEETQYF
-,TRBV5-1,TRBJ1-4,-,TGCGCCAGCAGCTCTGTCCCGGGACAAGGGTTTAATGAAAAACTGTTTTTT,CASSSVPGQGFNEKLFF
once,TRBV11-3,TRBJ2-5,-,TGTGCCAGCAGCTTAGTAGTTAGCGGTCGGGGAGAGACCCAGTACTTC,CASSLVVSGRGETQYF
once,TRBV29-1,TRBJ2-7,-,TGCAGCGTCAACGCCAGAGGGGAGATTTACGAGCAGTACTTC,CSVNARGEIYEQYF
-,TRBV9,TRBJ1-2,-,TGTGCCAGCAGCCGGACAGATTCCGGCTACACCTTC,CASSRTDSGYTF
-,TRBV20-1,TRBJ2-1,-,TGCAGTGCCTATACCTCCGGGGACAATGAGCAGTTCTTC,CSAYTSGDNEQFF
few,TRBV18,TRBJ2-1,-,TGTGCCAGCTCCCTCAGTACTGGGACCTACAATGAGCAGTTCTTC,CASSLSTGTYNEQFF
-,TRBV29-1,TRBJ1-1,-,TGCAGCGGGGGACACTCACTTAACACTGAAGCTTTCTTT,CSGGHSLNTEAFF
-,TRBV5-1,TRBJ2-7,TRBD1,TGCGCCAGCAGTCGGCCCGAACAGGGGGCTAATGCCGAGCAGTACTTC,CASSRPEQGANAEQYF
few,TRBV7-2,TRBJ2-2,-,TGTGCCAGCAGCGCAATATCCACTAGCATCGGGGAGCTGTTTTTT,CASSAISTSIGELFF
few,TRBV2,TRBJ1-1,-,TGTGCCAGCAGTGGACAGGATCTTCAAGCTTTCTTT,CASSGQDLQAFF
few,TRBV7-9,TRBJ1-4,TRBD1,TGTGCCAGCAGTGCAGGGGACAGTCCAGCGGAAAAACTGTTTTTT,CASSAGDSPAEKLFF
-,TRBV20-1,TRBJ2-3,TRBD1,TGCAGTGCTGTAGACAGGGCCGGGGCAGATACGCAGTATTTT,CSAVDRAGADTQYF
-,TRBV2,TRBJ2-3,-,TGTGCCAGCAGTGATATGCTTAGAAGCACAGATACGCAGTATTTT,CASSDMLRSTDTQYF
few,TRBV7-3,TRBJ2-1,TRBD2,TGTGCCAGCAGCTTAGCCCAAGGACTAGCGATCTACAATGAGCAGTTCTTC,CASSLAQGLAIYNEQFF
-,TRBV5-1,TRBJ2-2,-,TGCGCCTGCAGCGAATTCAACACCGGGGAGCTGTTTTTT,CACSEFNTGELFF
few,TRBV12-3/TRBV12-4,TRBJ2-3,-,TGTGCCAGCAGTTTTTCTTACGATACGCAGTATTTT,CASSFSYDTQYF
-,TRBV24-1,TRBJ2-3,TRBD2,TGTGCCACCAGTGACCCCAGCGGGGGGAGCACAGATACGCAGTATTTT,CATSDPSGGSTDTQYF
many,TRBV6-6,TRBJ2-1,TRBD2,TGTGCCAGCAGACCGGGGGGGAGCTCCTACAATGAGCAGTTCTTC,CASRPGGSSYNEQFF
-,TRBV7-2,TRBJ2-1,-,TGTGCCAGCAGCTTAAAAGGGACGTTGCTGTTCTTC,CASSLKGTLLFF
-,TRBV28,TRBJ2-7,-,TGTGCCAGCAGTTTAGTGGGGGGTTTGGGCTACGAGCAGTACTTC,CASSLVGGLGYEQYF
-,TRBV11-2,TRBJ2-5,TRBD2,TGTGCCGGCACCTTCCTCGGCGGGGGACAAGAGACCCAGTACTTC,CAGTFLGGGQETQYF
few,TRBV7-2,TRBJ2-1,TRBD1,TGTGCCAGCAGCTATAACCAAGGGGGCCCCCGGGAGTTCTTC,CASSYNQGGPREFF
-,TRBV3-1,TRBJ1-3,-,TGTGCCAGCAGCCAATGGGGTTTAGGCAACTCTGGAAACACCATATATTTT,CASSQWGLGNSGNTIYF
-,TRBV27,TRBJ1-1,-,TGTGCCAGCAGTTTTCGCGGGGGCACGAACACTGAAGCTTTCTTT,CASSFRGGTNTEAFF
-,TRBV20-1,TRBJ2-7,-,TGCAGTGCTACCCTGGGACGTTTGACCTACGAGCAGTACTTC,CSATLGRLTYEQYF
-,TRBV12-3/TRBV12-4,TRBJ1-1,-,TGTGCCAGCAGCTCAGGAGAAACTATGAACACTGAAGCTTTCTTT,CASSSGETMNTEAFF
-,TRBV5-1,TRBJ2-5,-,TGCGCCAGCAGCCGGGACGGAAACCAAGAGACCCAGTACTTC,CASSRDGNQETQYF
few,TRBV4-1,TRBJ1-5,TRBD1,TGCGCCAGCAGCCCCCCCGGGACAGGGGGCAATCAGCCCCAGCATTTT,CASSPPGTGGNQPQHF
few,TRBV5-1,TRBJ1-1,TRBD1,TGCGCCAGCAGCCAATCCCAGGGGGACACTGAAGCTTTCTTT,CASSQSQGDTEAFF
-,TRBV7-9,TRBJ2-5,-,TGTGCCAGCGGAAGGGTTCGGGGGACTGAAGAGACCCAGTACTTC,CASGRVRGTEETQYF
-,TRBV6-4,TRBJ2-1,TRBD1,TGTGCCAGCAGTGGATACTCAGGGGGCCGGGATGAGCAGTTCTTC,CASSGYSGGRDEQFF
-,TRBV21-1,TRBJ2-5,-,TGTGCCAGCAGCAAAGCGCTTTTATTGCCAGTAGTCCAGTCAGAAGAGACCCAGTACTTC,CASSKALLLPVVQSEETQYF
few,TRBV6-2/TRBV6-3,TRBJ2-1,TRBD2,TGTGCCAGCAGGATAAGCGGGGGGGCTTTCTATGAGCAGTTCTTC,CASRISGGAFYEQFF
-,TRBV6-6,TRBJ2-7,-,TGTGCCAGCAGTTCACCAGGACAGTCCTACGAGCAGTACTTC,CASSSPGQSYEQYF
many,TRBV6-5,TRBJ2-6,-,TGTGCCAGCAGTTACTCGGGGGGCGCGGGGGCCAACGTCCTGACTTTC,CASSYSGGAGANVLTF
-,TRBV20-1,TRBJ2-3,TRBD2,TGCAGTGCTAGAGATAGCTCTAGCGGGGTAGATACGCAGTATTTT,CSARDSSSGVDTQYF
few,TRBV7-2,TRBJ2-7,TRBD1,TGTGCCAGCAGCTTATGGGCAGGGGGTGTATGGTCGGTTTACGAGCAGTACTTC,CASSLWAGGVWSVYEQYF
-,TRBV5-1,TRBJ1-1,-,TGCGCCAGCAGCTTGGCGGGCCGAACGAACACTGAAGCTTTCTTT,CASSLAGRTNTEAFF
-,TRBV6-2/TRBV6-3,TRBJ2-7,-,TGTGCCAGCAGTATAGTATCTCTGACGACCTACGAGCAGTACTTC,CASSIVSLTTYEQYF
few,TRBV7-7,TRBJ2-1,-,TGTGCCAGCAGCCCAGCAGGATCTCCCTACAATGAGCAGTTCTTC,CASSPAGSPYNEQFF
once,TRBV11-2,TRBJ2-1,TRBD1,TGTGCCAGCAGCTCCCCGGGACAGGGTACCTACAATGAGCAGTTCTTC,CASSSPGQGTYNEQFF
-,TRBV4-3,TRBJ1-1,-,TGCGCCAGCAGCCAAGAGAGGGGTGGAGCTTTCTTT,CASSQERGGAFF
-,TRBV29-1,TRBJ1-2,-,TGCAGCGTTGAACGGTTTCATGGCTACACCTTC,CSVERFHGYTF
few,TRBV6-2/TRBV6-3,TRBJ1-1,-,TGTGCCAGCAGTTCCCGTTCGACAGACCTGGCTGATGGGGCTTTCTTT,CASSSRSTDLADGAFF